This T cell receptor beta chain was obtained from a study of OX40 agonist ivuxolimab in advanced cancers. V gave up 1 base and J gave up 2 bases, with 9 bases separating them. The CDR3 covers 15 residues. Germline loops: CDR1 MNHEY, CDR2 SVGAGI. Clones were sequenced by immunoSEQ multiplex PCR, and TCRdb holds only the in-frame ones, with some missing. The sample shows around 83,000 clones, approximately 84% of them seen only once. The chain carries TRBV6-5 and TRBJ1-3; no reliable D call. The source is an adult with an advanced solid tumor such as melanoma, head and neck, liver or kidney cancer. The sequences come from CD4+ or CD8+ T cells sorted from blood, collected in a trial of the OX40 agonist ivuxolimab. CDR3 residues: CASSYYWGAGNTIYF. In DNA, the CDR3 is TGTGCCAGCAGTTACTACTGGGGAGCTGGAAACACCATATATTTT.